The T cell receptor beta chain described here comes from a study of blood T cells in healthy people across ages. General study results and limits: Investigators viewed diversity estimates from one million T cells as underestimates, the study reported. The percentage of naive T cells correlated strongly with TCR beta diversity.

Notes on this clonotype: Its antigen is currently unknown.

Sample-barcoded 5' priming and a J-beta primer mix drove a second PCR of roughly 6 to 12 cycles. Every cDNA was tagged by a template-switch adaptor with 12 random nucleotides. TCRdb passed the 5' RACE reads through MiXCR, listing each CDR3 protein once. The top ten hold more than 2% of the sample, which has about 1.8 million distinct CDR3 sequences, about 49% seen once. Trimming at V came to 6 bases and at J to 1 base, leaving 6 bases not matched to a gene. The length of the CDR3 is 16 residues. Germline CDR1 MDHEN, CDR2 SYDVKM. Each sample gave at least 7 million isolated PBMCs. The TCR comes from a woman in her thirties or forties in good health. The V gene is TRBV28, the J gene TRBJ2-1; 10 nucleotides align to TRBD1. Sequencing used blood. The CDR3 DNA sequence: TGTGCCAGCAGCCTACCGGGACAGGGGTCCTACAATGAGCAGTTCTTC. Amino acid sequence: CASSLPGQGSYNEQFF.